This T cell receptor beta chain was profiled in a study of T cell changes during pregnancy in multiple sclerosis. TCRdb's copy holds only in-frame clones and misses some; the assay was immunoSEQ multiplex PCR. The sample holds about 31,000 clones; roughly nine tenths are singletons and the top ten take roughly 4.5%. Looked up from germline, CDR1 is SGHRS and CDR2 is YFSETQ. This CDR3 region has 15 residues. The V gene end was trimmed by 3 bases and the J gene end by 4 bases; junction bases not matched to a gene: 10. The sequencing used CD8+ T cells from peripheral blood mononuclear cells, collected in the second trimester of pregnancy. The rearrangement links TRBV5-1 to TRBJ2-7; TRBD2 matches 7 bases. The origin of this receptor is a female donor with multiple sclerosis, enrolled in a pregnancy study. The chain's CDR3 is CASSSTGTTSYEQYF. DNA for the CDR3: TGCGCCAGCAGCTCTACCGGGACTACTTCATACGAGCAGTACTTC.